The TCR beta chain described here comes from a study of CD8+CD57+ T cells in acquired aplastic anemia. Study as a whole: The study obtained an average of 3.2 ug of DNA from sorted CD4+ and CD8+ cells.

CDR3 and TCR beta VDJ profiling relied on genomic DNA as the template. TCRdb re-called the reads with MiXCR, one entry per CDR3 protein. Here the sample spans around 79,000 distinct CDR3 sequences, roughly 72% being singletons. The authors sequenced patients whose flow cytometry had shown CD8+CD57+ cell expansion. Patients had received no therapy at the time of blood sampling. In the case of this clonotype: What it binds is not known.

CDR1 ENHRY and CDR2 SYGVKD come from the germline V gene. V was shortened by 3 bases and J by 1 base, with 6 bases between the two germline ends. The CDR3 contains 13 residues. Study conclusions and caveats: No significant patient-versus-control difference appeared in CD8+ Simpson's diversity.

The TCR originated in a human donor with aplastic anemia. V gene TRBV10-3 combines with J gene TRBJ1-1; D gene uncertain. What was sequenced was sorted CD4+, CD8+, or CD8+CD57+ T cells (not recorded which) from PBMCs. This CDR3 is CAISDKGNTEAFF. For the CDR3, the DNA is TGTGCCATCAGTGATAAGGGGAACACTGAAGCTTTCTTT.